This passage covers 28 T cell receptor beta chains from one sample sequenced in a study of T cells in Graves' hyperthyroidism and ophthalmopathy. Researchers took RNA transcripts and amplified the TCR beta CDR3 regions from them. A set of HTBI primers served as the primers for a first-round RT-PCR of the TCR CDR3. MiXCR, run by TCRdb on the multiplex PCR reads, gives a single entry per CDR3 protein. The sample lists approximately 270,000 distinct CDR3 sequences, 13% to 15% seen once, with approximately 12% in the top ten. The sequenced sample consisted of blood. The receptor set was obtained from a woman in her thirties or forties with Graves' hyperthyroidism that later progressed to Graves' ophthalmopathy.

This clonotype was picked up many times. The chain carries TRBV28 and TRBJ2-5; D possibly corresponds to TRBD2 (5 bases). V was clipped by 6 bases and J by 4 bases, with 21 bases between them. CDR3 length: 16 residues. Germline V gives CDR1 MDHEN, CDR2 SYDVKM. CDR3 residues: CASSSPSPGLSETQYF. The CDR3 bases are TGTGCCAGCAGCTCCCCTAGCCCCGGCTTGTCAGAGACCCAGTACTTC. The full variable domain, completed using reference TRBV28 and TRBJ2-5, is DVKVTQSSRYLVKRTGEKVFLECVQDMDHENMFWYRQDPGLGLRLIYFSYDVKMKEKGDIPEGYSVSREKKERFSLILESASTNQTSMYLCASSSPSPGLSETQYFGPGTRLLVL.

Many counts were recorded for this clonotype. The CDR3 DNA reads TGCGCCAGCAGCTTTCAGAGTCCTAGCACAGATACGCAGTATTTT. It translates to CASSFQSPSTDTQYF. The V and J genes are TRBV5-1 and TRBJ2-3; D unclear. Germline lookup yields CDR1 SGHRS and CDR2 YFSETQ. The V gene lost 2 bases and the J gene lost 0 bases, with 10 bases spanning the gap. The CDR3 runs 15 residues.

This clonotype was seen ten or more times. V usage is TRBV6-1 and J usage is TRBJ2-6; no definite D call. The length of the CDR3 is 15 residues. The ends were cut back, 7 bases at V and 0 bases at J, with 10 bases in the middle. Germline CDR1 is MNHNS and CDR2 is SASEGT. CDR3 nucleotides: TGTGCCAGCAAAGGCAGAGTCTCTGGGGCCAACGTCCTGACTTTC. The encoded protein is CASKGRVSGANVLTF.

This clonotype was counted ten times or more. The chain has TRBV2 and TRBJ2-7; 11 nucleotides match TRBD2. Germline loops: CDR1 SNHLY, CDR2 FYNNEI. The CDR3 consists of 19 residues. The ends lost 6 bases at V and 1 base at J; junction bases unmatched: 17. The CDR3 here is CASSPGSGRAGLLSYEQYF. CDR3 coding DNA: TGTGCCAGCAGCCCCGGTAGCGGGAGGGCCGGGTTGTTATCCTACGAGCAGTACTTC.

This clonotype was seen many times. The chain employs TRBV28 and TRBJ2-7; a weak D match, TRBD2 (5 bases). The CDR3 length is 14 residues. From germline, CDR1 is MDHEN and CDR2 SYDVKM. V was pared by 0 bases and J by 6 bases, with 12 bases between. CDR3 residues: CASSLWRGSREQYF. CDR3 bases: TGTGCCAGCAGTTTATGGCGCGGGTCTCGCGAGCAGTACTTC.

This clonotype was picked up many times. DNA for the CDR3: TGTGCCAGCAGTTTATCCGGGACAGGAGGATACAATGAGCAGTTCTTC. Encoded protein: CASSLSGTGGYNEQFF. This chain connects TRBV28 to TRBJ2-1, with TRBD1 matching 8 bases. Germline V CDR1 and CDR2: MDHEN, SYDVKM. J gave up 4 bases and V 1 base, and 6 bases lay outside the gene matches. CDR3 length: 16 residues.

This clonotype was recorded many times. The chain has TRBV28 and TRBJ2-7; D gene uncertain. Germline CDR1 is MDHEN and CDR2 is SYDVKM. V lost 1 base and J lost 5, with 15 bases in between. The CDR3 has 15 amino acids. For the CDR3, the DNA is TGTGCCAGCAGTTTATCGCCCAACAAAAGGGACGAGCAGTACTTC. This encodes CASSLSPNKRDEQYF.

This clonotype came up once. Likely a read error: the CDR3 ends without its conserved phenylalanine or tryptophan. Because the CDR3's place on the DNA is in doubt, the DNA is left out and the CDR3 is given as listed by TCRdb. The chain employs TRBV28 and TRBJ2-1; the table's D gene call, TRBD1, was not cross checked with the DNA. The CDR3 sequence runs 17 residues, both termini included. Germline loops: CDR1 MDHEN, CDR2 SYDVKM. CDR3 residues: CASSSPPGQGAYNEPFS.

This clonotype was detected ten times or more. V gene TRBV19 combines with J gene TRBJ2-1; 15 nucleotides line up with TRBD2. V shed 5 bases, J shed 9 bases, and the junction held 11 bases outside the gene matches. CDR1 is LNHDA and CDR2 is SQIVND in the germline V gene (reference sequence). This CDR3 spans 17 amino acids. The CDR3 DNA is TGTGCCAGTAGTCCATGGACTAGCGGGAGGGCCGGGGGTGAGCAGTTCTTC. Translation gives CASSPWTSGRAGGEQFF.

The CDR3 spells CASSGTGAAYGYTF. DNA of the CDR3: TGTGCCAGCAGTGGGACAGGGGCGGCCTATGGCTACACCTTC. The chain recombines TRBV6-1 with TRBJ1-2; 9 nucleotides line up with TRBD1. Trimming at V came to 4 bases and at J to 4 bases, leaving 4 bases not matched to a gene. The CDR3 runs 14 residues. The germline CDR1 and CDR2 sequences are MNHNS and SASEGT.

In this sample, this clonotype turned up many times. The gene calls are TRBV6-1 and TRBJ1-5; D may be TRBD1 (6 bases). With 5 bases removed from V and 0 bases from J, the gap between germline ends came to 17 bases. The CDR3 contains 17 residues. Germline CDR1 is MNHNS and CDR2 is SASEGT. CDR3 in DNA: TGTGCCAGCAGTCATCCTTACAGGGACAATAGCAATCAGCCCCAGCATTTT. Translated: CASSHPYRDNSNQPQHF.

This clonotype was detected a few times. The chain has TRBV7-3 and TRBJ1-4; D is undetermined. Per germline, CDR1 SGHTA and CDR2 FQGTGA. The V end lost 3 bases, the J end lost 6 bases, and 11 bases lay between the germline ends. The CDR3 is 14 residues long. The CDR3 bases are TGTGCCAGCAGCTTGAATAGTAGCCATGAAAAACTGTTTTTT. Its translation: CASSLNSSHEKLFF.

This clonotype was detected many times. The chain carries TRBV20-1 and TRBJ1-1; D is perhaps TRBD1 (5 bases). Trimming removed 2 bases at V and 1 base at J, with 11 bases between. Germline CDR1 and CDR2: DFQATT and SNEGSKA (reference sequence). This CDR3 is built from 14 residues. CDR3 coding DNA: TGCAGTGCTAGATCAGGGACGGCGAACACTGAAGCTTTCTTT. Its translation: CSARSGTANTEAFF.

V is TRBV19 and J is TRBJ2-5; unclear D gene. V was pared by 3 bases and J by 2 bases, with 10 bases between. This CDR3 spans 14 amino acids. CDR1 and CDR2 from the germline V gene are LNHDA and SQIVND (reference sequence). CDR3 nucleotides: TGTGCCAGTAGTATTTACAGCCTACAAGAGACCCAGTACTTC. This encodes CASSIYSLQETQYF.

This clonotype showed up many times. The V call is TRBV6-6, the J call TRBJ2-7; possibly TRBD1 or TRBD2 for D (5 bases each). Germline CDR1 MNHNY, CDR2 SVGAGI (reference sequence). V was shortened by 1 base and J by 0 bases, with 7 bases between the two germline ends. This CDR3 is built from 14 residues. CDR3 bases: TGTGCCAGCAGTTACTACGGGGCCTCCTACGAGCAGTACTTC. Translated: CASSYYGASYEQYF.

The rearrangement joins TRBV4-1 to TRBJ1-3; D is unclear. The CDR3 contains 15 residues. The ends were cut back, 3 bases at V and 2 bases at J, with 11 bases in the middle. From germline, CDR1 is MGHRA and CDR2 YSYEKL. CDR3: CASSQRRLTGNTIYF. For the CDR3, the DNA is TGCGCCAGCAGCCAGAGGAGGCTGACTGGAAACACCATATATTTT.

This clonotype was seen repeatedly, ten times or more. J is TRBJ1-2 and V is TRBV10-3; 7 nucleotides match TRBD1. Germline CDR1 is ENHRY and CDR2 is SYGVKD. Unmatched junction bases numbered 10, after V lost 8 bases and J lost 4 bases. The CDR3 covers 14 residues. This chain's CDR3 is CAIRTGQVGYGYTF. The CDR3 DNA sequence: TGTGCCATCCGGACAGGCCAAGTAGGCTATGGCTACACCTTC.

This clonotype was observed a handful of times. V usage is TRBV7-2 and J usage is TRBJ2-7; 9 positions match TRBD1. The V segment lost 5 bases and the J segment 2 bases; nucleotides outside the gene matches: 7. There are 15 residues in the CDR3. Looked up from germline, CDR1 is SGHTA and CDR2 is FQGNSA. The CDR3 loop reads CASSVDRGYTYEQYF. The CDR3 DNA sequence: TGTGCCAGCAGCGTAGACAGGGGGTACACCTACGAGCAGTACTTC.

This clonotype was found a few times. V is TRBV19 and J is TRBJ2-4; no definite D call. Germline CDR1 reads LNHDA; CDR2 reads SQIVND (reference sequence). V was shortened by 2 bases and J by 4 bases, with 12 bases between the two germline ends. The length of the CDR3 is 15 residues. The CDR3 DNA sequence: TGTGCCAGTAGTATACCTGGGTTGGGGAAAAACATTCAGTACTTC. This gives the protein CASSIPGLGKNIQYF.

This clonotype was found many times. The chain is built from TRBV27 and TRBJ2-3, with D possibly being TRBD1 or TRBD2 (5 bases each). Between the trimmed V and J ends, which lost 3 bases and 6 bases, there was a span of 13 bases. The CDR3 length is 14 residues. CDR1 and CDR2 (germline): MNHEY, SMNVEV (reference sequence). CDR3: CASSFGREWDTQYF. The CDR3 DNA is TGTGCCAGCAGTTTTGGCAGGGAGTGGGATACGCAGTATTTT.

There are many counts of this clonotype. The CDR3 DNA is TGTGCCAGCAGTTTAGTAGGGTCTGCCACTGAAGCTTTCTTT. Its translation is CASSLVGSATEAFF. The V gene is TRBV12-3 or TRBV12-4, the J gene TRBJ1-1, with no clear D. This CDR3 region has 14 residues. V was trimmed by 1 base and J by 4 bases, leaving 10 bases between them.

This clonotype was recorded at least ten times. The chain is built from TRBV20-1 and TRBJ2-1; D remains unclear. Germline-derived CDR1 and CDR2 are DFQATT and SNEGSKA (reference sequence). The V end lost 1 base, the J end lost 4 bases, and 5 bases lay between the germline ends. This CDR3 has 12 amino acids. CDR3 nucleotides: TGCAGTGCTAGAGGGTGGTACAATGAGCAGTTCTTC. It translates to CSARGWYNEQFF.

The chain employs TRBV19 and TRBJ2-7, with D unresolved. From germline, CDR1 is LNHDA and CDR2 SQIVND (reference sequence). Trimming took 5 bases from V and 2 from J, leaving 10 bases between them. The CDR3 spans 13 residues. The CDR3 sequence is CASSLRAPYEQYF. In DNA, the CDR3 is TGTGCCAGTAGTCTCCGGGCCCCCTACGAGCAGTACTTC.

The rearrangement joins TRBV28 to TRBJ2-2; D gene unclear. Germline CDR1 and CDR2: MDHEN and SYDVKM. The CDR3 extends over 13 amino acids. The ends were cut back, 5 bases at V and 10 bases at J, with 14 bases in the middle. As DNA, the CDR3 is TGTGCCAGCAGTCTAGTTTCGGCCAAGGAGCTGTTTTTT. This sequence encodes CASSLVSAKELFF.

This clonotype was detected many times. The V gene is TRBV24-1, the J gene TRBJ2-3, with D possibly TRBD1 on 6 matching bases. In germline, CDR1 is KGHDR, CDR2 SFDVKD. V was clipped by 0 bases and J by 2 bases, with 14 bases between them. The CDR3 loop spans 17 amino acids. The CDR3 is CATSDLSSQGFTDTQYF. The CDR3 DNA is TGTGCCACCAGTGATTTGAGCAGCCAGGGGTTCACAGATACGCAGTATTTT.

This clonotype was seen ten or more times. J is TRBJ2-2 and V is TRBV2; 7 bases line up with TRBD2. Germline V CDR1 and CDR2: SNHLY, FYNNEI. The CDR3 is 12 residues long. J lost 5 bases, V lost 10 bases, and 4 bases had no gene match. The CDR3 loop is CAIGRWTGELFF. Written as DNA, the CDR3 is TGTGCCATCGGGAGGTGGACCGGGGAGCTGTTTTTT.

This clonotype was counted many times. The chain has TRBV18 and TRBJ1-1; D unclear. The CDR3 loop spans 15 amino acids. CDR1 and CDR2 from the germline V gene are KGHSH and LQKENI. Trimming stripped 0 bases from V and 1 base from J, with 9 bases between. The CDR3 DNA is TGTGCCAGCTCACCACCGAACAATAGGAACACTGAAGCTTTCTTT. This gives the protein CASSPPNNRNTEAFF.

This clonotype was detected many times. The rearrangement joins TRBV4-1 to TRBJ2-7, with a tentative D call TRBD1 (6 bases). Between the trimmed V and J ends, which lost 5 bases and 4 bases, there was a span of 18 bases. The CDR3 runs 15 residues. The germline CDR1 and CDR2 sequences are MGHRA and YSYEKL. In nucleotides, the CDR3 is TGCGCCAGCAGCTTCGCAGACAGGCCAGGGTACGAGCAGTACTTC. Amino acids: CASSFADRPGYEQYF.